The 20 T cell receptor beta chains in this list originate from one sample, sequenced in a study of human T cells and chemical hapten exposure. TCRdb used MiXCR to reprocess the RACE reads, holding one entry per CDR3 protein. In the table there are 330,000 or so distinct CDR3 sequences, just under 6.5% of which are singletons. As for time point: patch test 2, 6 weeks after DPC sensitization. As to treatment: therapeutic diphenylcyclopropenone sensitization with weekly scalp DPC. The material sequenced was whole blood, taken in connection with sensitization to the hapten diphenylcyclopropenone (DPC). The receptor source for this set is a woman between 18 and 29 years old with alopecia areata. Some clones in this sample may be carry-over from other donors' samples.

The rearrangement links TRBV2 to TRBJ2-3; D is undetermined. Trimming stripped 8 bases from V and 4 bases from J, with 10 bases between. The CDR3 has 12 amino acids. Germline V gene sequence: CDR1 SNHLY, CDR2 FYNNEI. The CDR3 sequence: CASLETPDTQYF. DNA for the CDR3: TGTGCCAGCCTAGAGACTCCAGATACGCAGTATTTT.

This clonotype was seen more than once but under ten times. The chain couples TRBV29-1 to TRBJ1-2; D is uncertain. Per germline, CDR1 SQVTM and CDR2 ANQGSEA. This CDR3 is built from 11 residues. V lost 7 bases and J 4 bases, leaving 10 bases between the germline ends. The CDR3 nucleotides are TGCAGCGCCGAGATAGGCTATGGCTACACCTTC. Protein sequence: CSAEIGYGYTF. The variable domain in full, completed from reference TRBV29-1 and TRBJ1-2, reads SAVISQKPSRDICQRGTSLTIQCQVDSQVTMMFWYRQQPGQSLTLIATANQGSEATYESGFVIDKFPISRPNLTFSTLTVSNMSPEDSSIYLCSAEIGYGYTFGSGTRLTVV.

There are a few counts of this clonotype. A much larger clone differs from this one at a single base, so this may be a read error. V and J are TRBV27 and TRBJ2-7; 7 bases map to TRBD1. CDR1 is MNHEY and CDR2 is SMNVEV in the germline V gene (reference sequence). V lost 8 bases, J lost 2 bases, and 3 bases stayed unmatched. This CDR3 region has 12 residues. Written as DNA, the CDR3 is TGTGCCAGCTGGGACAGTCCCTACGAGCAGTACTTC. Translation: CASWDSPYEQYF.

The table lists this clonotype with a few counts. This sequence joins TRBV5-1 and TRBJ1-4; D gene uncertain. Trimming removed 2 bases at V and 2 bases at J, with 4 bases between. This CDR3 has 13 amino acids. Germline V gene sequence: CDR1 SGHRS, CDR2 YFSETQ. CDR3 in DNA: TGCGCCAGCAGCTTCGGGACTAATGAAAAACTGTTTTTT. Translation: CASSFGTNEKLFF.

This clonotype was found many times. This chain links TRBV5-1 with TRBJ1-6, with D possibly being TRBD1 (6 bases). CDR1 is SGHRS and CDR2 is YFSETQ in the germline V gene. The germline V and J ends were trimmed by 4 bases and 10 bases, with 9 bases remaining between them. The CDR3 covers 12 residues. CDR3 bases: TGCGCCAGCAGCCAAAGGGGGTCACCCCTCCACTTT. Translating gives CASSQRGSPLHF.

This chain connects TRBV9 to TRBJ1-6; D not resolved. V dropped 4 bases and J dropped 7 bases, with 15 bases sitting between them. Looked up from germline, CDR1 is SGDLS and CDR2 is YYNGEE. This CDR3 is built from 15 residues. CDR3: CASSPVVGWNSPLHF. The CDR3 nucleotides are TGTGCCAGCAGCCCCGTCGTGGGGTGGAATTCACCCCTCCACTTT.

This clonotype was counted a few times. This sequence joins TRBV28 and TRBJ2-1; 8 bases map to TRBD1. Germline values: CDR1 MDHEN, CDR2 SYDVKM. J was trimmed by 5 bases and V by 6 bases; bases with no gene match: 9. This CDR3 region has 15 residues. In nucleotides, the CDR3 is TGTGCCAGCAGGCCTGCAGGGGGCCCGAACAATGAGCAGTTCTTC. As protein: CASRPAGGPNNEQFF.

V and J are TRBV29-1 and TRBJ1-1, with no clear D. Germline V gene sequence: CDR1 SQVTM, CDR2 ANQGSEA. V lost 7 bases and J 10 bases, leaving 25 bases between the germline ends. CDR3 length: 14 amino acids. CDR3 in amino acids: CSGAGMSKGPGAFF. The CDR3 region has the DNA TGCAGCGGCGCCGGCATGAGTAAGGGCCCTGGAGCTTTCTTT.

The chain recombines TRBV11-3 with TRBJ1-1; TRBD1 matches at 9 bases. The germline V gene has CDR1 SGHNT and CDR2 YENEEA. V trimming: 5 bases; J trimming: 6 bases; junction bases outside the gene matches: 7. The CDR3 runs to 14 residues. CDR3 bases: TGTGCCAGCAGCGCGTCCCGGGACAGGGCTGAAGCTTTCTTT. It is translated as CASSASRDRAEAFF.

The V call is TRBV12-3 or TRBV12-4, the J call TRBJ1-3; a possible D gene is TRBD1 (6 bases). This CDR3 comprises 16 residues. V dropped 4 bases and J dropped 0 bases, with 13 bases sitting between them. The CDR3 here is CASSSYSGVSGNTIYF. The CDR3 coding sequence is TGTGCCAGCAGTTCATACTCAGGGGTCTCTGGAAACACCATATATTTT.

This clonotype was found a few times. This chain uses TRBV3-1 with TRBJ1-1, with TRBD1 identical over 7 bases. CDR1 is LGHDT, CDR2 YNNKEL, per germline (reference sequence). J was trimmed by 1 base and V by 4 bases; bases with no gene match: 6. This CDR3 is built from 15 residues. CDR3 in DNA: TGTGCCAGCAGCCTACTAGGGGGCTGGAACACTGAAGCTTTCTTT. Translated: CASSLLGGWNTEAFF.

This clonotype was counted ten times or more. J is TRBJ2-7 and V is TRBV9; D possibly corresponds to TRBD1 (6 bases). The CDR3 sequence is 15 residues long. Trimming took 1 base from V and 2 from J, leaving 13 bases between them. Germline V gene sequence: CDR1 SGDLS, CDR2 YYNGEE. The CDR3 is CASSVLPGETYEQYF. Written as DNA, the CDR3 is TGTGCCAGCAGCGTACTTCCAGGGGAGACCTACGAGCAGTACTTC.

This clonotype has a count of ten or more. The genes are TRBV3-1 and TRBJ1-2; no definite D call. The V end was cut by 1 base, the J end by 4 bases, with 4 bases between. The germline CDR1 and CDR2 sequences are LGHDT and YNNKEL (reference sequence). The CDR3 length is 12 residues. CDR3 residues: CASSQGIYGYTF. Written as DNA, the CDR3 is TGTGCCAGCAGCCAAGGAATCTATGGCTACACCTTC.

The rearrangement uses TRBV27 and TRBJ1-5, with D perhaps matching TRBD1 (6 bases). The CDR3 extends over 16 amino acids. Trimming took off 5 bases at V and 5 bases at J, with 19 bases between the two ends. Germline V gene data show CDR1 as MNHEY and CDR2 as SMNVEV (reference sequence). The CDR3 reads CASSNQARGGDQPQHF. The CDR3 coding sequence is TGTGCCAGCAGTAATCAAGCGAGGGGGGGCGATCAGCCCCAGCATTTT.

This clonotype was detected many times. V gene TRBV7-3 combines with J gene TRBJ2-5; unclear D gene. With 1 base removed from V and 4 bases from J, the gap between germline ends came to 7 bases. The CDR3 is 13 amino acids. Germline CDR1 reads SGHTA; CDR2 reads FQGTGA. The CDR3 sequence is CASSLMDTETQYF. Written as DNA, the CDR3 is TGTGCCAGCAGCTTAATGGATACAGAGACCCAGTACTTC.

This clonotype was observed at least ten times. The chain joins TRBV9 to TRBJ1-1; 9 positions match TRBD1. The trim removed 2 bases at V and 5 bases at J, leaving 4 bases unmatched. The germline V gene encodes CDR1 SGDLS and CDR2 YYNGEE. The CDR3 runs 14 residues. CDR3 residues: CASSVGTGRTEAFF. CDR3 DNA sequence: TGTGCCAGCAGCGTCGGGACAGGGAGGACTGAAGCTTTCTTT.

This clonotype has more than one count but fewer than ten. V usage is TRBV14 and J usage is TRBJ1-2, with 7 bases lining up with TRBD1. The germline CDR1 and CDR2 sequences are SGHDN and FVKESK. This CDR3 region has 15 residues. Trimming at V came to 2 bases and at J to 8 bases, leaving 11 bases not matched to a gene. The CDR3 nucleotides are TGTGCCAGCAGCCAACGGACAGGAAGACCTATAGGCTACACCTTC. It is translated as CASSQRTGRPIGYTF.

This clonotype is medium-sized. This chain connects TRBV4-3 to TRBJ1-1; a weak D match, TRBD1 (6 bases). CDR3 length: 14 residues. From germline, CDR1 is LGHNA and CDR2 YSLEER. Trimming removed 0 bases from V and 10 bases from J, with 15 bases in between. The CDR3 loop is CASSQESGAGLAFF. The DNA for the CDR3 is TGCGCCAGCAGCCAAGAATCGGGGGCAGGTTTAGCTTTCTTT.

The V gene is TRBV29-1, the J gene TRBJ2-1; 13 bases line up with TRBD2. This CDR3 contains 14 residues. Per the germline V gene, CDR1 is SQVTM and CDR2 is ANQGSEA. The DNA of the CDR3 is TGCAGTTCACAACTAGCGGGGGGGTACAATGAGCAGTTCTTC. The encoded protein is CSSQLAGGYNEQFF.

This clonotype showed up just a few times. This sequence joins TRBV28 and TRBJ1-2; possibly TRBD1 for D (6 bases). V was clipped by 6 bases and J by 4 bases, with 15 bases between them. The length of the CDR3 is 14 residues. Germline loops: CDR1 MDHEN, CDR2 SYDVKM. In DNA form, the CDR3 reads TGTGCCAGCAGGCCATTGGGGGGCAGCTATGGCTACACCTTC. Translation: CASRPLGGSYGYTF.